The sequence of this TCR beta chain was determined in a study of blood T cell repertoires in COVID-19. Looking at the study overall: COVID-19 samples from acute and convalescent phases originated in the United States, Italy and Spain. Sources were T cells, B-cell-depleted T cells, or PBMCs; the material itself was cDNA or gDNA.

Per the original data handling: Reference gene primer amplification gave nucleated cell count estimates. This table comes from immunoSEQ multiplex PCR, and its TCRdb copy is limited to in-frame clones, with some not included. V and J calls plus clone size are reproduced from that table; the DNA served to infer D and trimming. The table includes tens of thousands of clones, around 90% detected once. The CDR3 spans 15 residues. Trimming at V came to 5 bases and at J to 3 bases, leaving 9 bases not matched to a gene. Germline V gene sequence: CDR1 MNHEY, CDR2 SMNVEV (reference sequence). The V and J genes are TRBV27 and TRBJ2-7, with 8 bases fitting TRBD1. The material sequenced was peripheral blood. The sequence derives from a man aged 55 to 70 with acute or convalescent COVID-19. CDR3 in amino acids: CASSPFGTGDYEQYF. The CDR3 DNA sequence: TGTGCCAGCAGTCCATTCGGGACAGGTGACTACGAGCAGTACTTC.